These 16 T cell receptor beta chains were all obtained from the same sample, sequenced in a study of blood T cell repertoires in COVID-19. The assay was immunoSEQ multiplex PCR, and TCRdb's table has in-frame clones only and misses some. The sample shows 400,000 to 550,000 clones, around 88% of them seen only once. The sample consisted of peripheral blood. These receptors were obtained from a woman in her thirties with acute or convalescent COVID-19.

V usage is TRBV10-3 and J usage is TRBJ2-3, with 7 bases aligning to TRBD2. The CDR3 covers 19 residues. V trimming: 2 bases; J trimming: 1 base; junction bases outside the gene matches: 15. Germline-derived CDR1 and CDR2 are ENHRY and SYGVKD. CDR3: CAISEPIEVRLAGTDTQYF. CDR3 DNA: TGTGCCATCAGTGAGCCGATCGAGGTCCGCCTAGCGGGCACAGATACGCAGTATTTT.

This clone appeared once. The chain carries TRBV5-5 and TRBJ1-3; 7 bases are shared with TRBD1. The CDR3 is 13 amino acids. In germline, CDR1 is SGHKS, CDR2 YYEKEE (reference sequence). Losses at the gene ends were 4 bases for V and 5 bases for J; bases not matched to a gene: 3. The CDR3 coding sequence is TGTGCCAGCAGCAGGGGGCGACGAAACACCATATATTTT. This gives the protein CASSRGRRNTIYF.

The chain links TRBV9 to TRBJ2-2; D might be TRBD1 (6 bases). CDR1 SGDLS and CDR2 YYNGEE come from the germline V gene. CDR3 length equals 14 residues. The V end was cut by 0 bases, the J end by 6 bases, with 9 bases between. CDR3 nucleotides: TGTGCCAGCAGCGTAGGAGGGGGACCCGGGGAGCTGTTTTTT. It translates to CASSVGGGPGELFF. The complete variable domain, with remaining parts taken from reference TRBV9 and TRBJ2-2, reads DSGVTQTPKHLITATGQRVTLRCSPRSGDLSVYWYQQSLDQGLQFLIQYYNGEERAKGNILERFSAQQFPDLHSELNLSSLELGDSALYFCASSVGGGPGELFFGEGSRLTVL.

This clone has only a few counts. The chain carries TRBV7-9 and TRBJ2-7, with unresolved D. Germline V CDR1 and CDR2: SEHNR, FQNEAQ (reference sequence). The CDR3 is 13 amino acids. Trimming stripped 0 bases from V and 3 bases from J, with 6 bases between. The CDR3 DNA reads TGTGCCAGCAGCTTAGCGGCCAACTACGAGCAGTACTTC. Amino acid sequence: CASSLAANYEQYF.

CDR3 region: CASCKRGGETQYF. CDR3 coding DNA: TGTGCCAGCTGCAAACGGGGGGGAGAGACCCAGTACTTC. The rearrangement uses TRBV27 and TRBJ2-5; 8 nucleotides align to TRBD2. After removal of 8 bases from V and 4 bases from J, the junction contained 6 bases not matched to a gene. Germline CDR1 reads MNHEY; CDR2 reads SMNVEV (reference sequence). The CDR3 consists of 13 residues.

The chain has TRBV7-9 and TRBJ2-1, with 7 bases aligning to TRBD1. Germline V gene lookup returns CDR1 SEHNR and CDR2 FQNEAQ (reference sequence). CDR3 length: 17 residues. The V segment lost 2 bases and the J segment 7 bases; nucleotides outside the gene matches: 14. CDR3 residues: CASSLSLSGGEWNEQFF. The CDR3, as DNA: TGTGCCAGCAGCTTATCCCTCTCAGGGGGTGAGTGGAATGAGCAGTTCTTC. The full variable domain, its missing parts supplied by reference TRBV7-9 and TRBJ2-1, is DTGVSQNPRHKITKRGQNVTFRCDPISEHNRLYWYRQTLGQGPEFLTYFQNEAQLEKSRLLSDRFSAERPKGSFSTLEIQRTEQGDSAMYLCASSLSLSGGEWNEQFFGPGTRLTVL.

The chain is built from TRBV5-1 and TRBJ1-1; tentative D call: TRBD1 (5 bases). The CDR3 totals 14 residues. The germline CDR1 and CDR2 sequences are SGHRS and YFSETQ. Trimming shortened V by 0 bases and J by 6 bases, and 12 bases separated the two germline ends. The CDR3 region is CASSLAAGIPEAFF. As DNA, the CDR3 is TGCGCCAGCAGCTTGGCGGCAGGGATCCCTGAAGCTTTCTTT. Based on the CDR3 plus reference TRBV5-1 and TRBJ1-1, the full variable domain is KAGVTQTPRYLIKTRGQQVTLSCSPISGHRSVSWYQQTPGQGLQFLFEYFSETQRNKGNFPGRFSGRQFSNSRSEMNVSTLELGDSALYLCASSLAAGIPEAFFGQGTRLTVV.

The chain's CDR3 is CASRWTSGITDTQYF. CDR3 nucleotides: TGTGCCAGCAGATGGACTAGCGGGATCACAGATACGCAGTATTTT. The J gene is TRBJ2-3, the V gene TRBV6-5, with 12 nucleotides matching TRBD2. The CDR3 has 15 residues. Per the germline V gene, CDR1 is MNHEY and CDR2 is SVGAGI. V gave up 6 bases and J gave up 2 bases; unmatched junction bases: 3.

The chain links TRBV7-3 to TRBJ2-3, with TRBD2 identical over 9 bases. Trimming removed 1 base from V and 8 bases from J; junction bases left unmatched: 10. Per germline, CDR1 SGHTA and CDR2 FQGTGA. The CDR3 is made up of 16 amino acids. CDR3 nucleotide sequence: TGTGCCAGCAGCTTAAGGGCGGGGGGGCCAGAGGGTACGCAGTATTTT. The encoded protein is CASSLRAGGPEGTQYF.

The J gene is TRBJ2-7, the V gene TRBV5-1; D is uncertain. This CDR3 region has 14 residues. Germline CDR1 is SGHRS and CDR2 is YFSETQ. Trimming pared 4 bases from V and 5 bases from J, leaving 16 bases between. The DNA of the CDR3 is TGCGCCAGCAGCCGTCGCGCATCTTCCCACGAGCAGTACTTC. The encoded protein is CASSRRASSHEQYF.

The chain joins TRBV10-2 to TRBJ2-7; unclear D gene. Germline assignment: CDR1 WSHSY and CDR2 SAAADI. The V and J ends lost 2 bases and 6 bases respectively, with 8 bases between them. The length of the CDR3 is 12 residues. CDR3 sequence: CASSEIVVEQYF. CDR3 coding DNA: TGCGCCAGCAGTGAGATAGTTGTCGAGCAGTACTTC.

This chain joins TRBV11-2 and TRBJ2-5; TRBD2 agrees at 11 bases. The ends lost 0 bases at V and 5 bases at J; junction bases unmatched: 8. The V gene's germline CDR1 is SGHAT and CDR2 FQNNGV. The CDR3 extends over 17 amino acids. CDR3 amino acids: CASSLDRIAGGLETQYF. The CDR3 DNA reads TGTGCCAGCAGCTTAGATCGGATAGCGGGGGGGTTGGAGACCCAGTACTTC.

This clone was recorded only once. The chain combines TRBV19 with TRBJ1-2, with D hard to call. Germline assignment: CDR1 LNHDA and CDR2 SQIVND (reference sequence). The CDR3 has 13 amino acids. Trimming removed 6 bases at V and 0 bases at J, with 8 bases between. The CDR3 protein is CASSPGANYGYTF. The CDR3, as DNA: TGTGCCAGTAGCCCAGGCGCTAACTATGGCTACACCTTC.

This chain uses TRBV2 with TRBJ2-7; 7 positions agree with TRBD1. CDR3 length equals 13 residues. Trimming cost V 9 bases and J 2 bases; bases outside gene matches: 7. Germline CDR1 and CDR2: SNHLY and FYNNEI. The CDR3 region has the DNA TGTGCCAGTCGGACAGGTTTTACCTACGAGCAGTACTTC. It codes for CASRTGFTYEQYF.

The rearrangement uses TRBV7-6 and TRBJ2-1; 10 bases are shared with TRBD2. The trim removed 5 bases at V and 8 bases at J, leaving 12 bases unmatched. Germline values: CDR1 SGHVS, CDR2 FNYEAQ. This CDR3 is 16 amino acids long. The CDR3 protein is CASSNEWASGGYEQFF. The DNA of the CDR3 is TGTGCCAGCAGCAATGAATGGGCTAGCGGGGGCTATGAGCAGTTCTTC.

The chain carries TRBV7-9 and TRBJ1-1; tentative D call: TRBD1 (6 bases). CDR3 length: 13 residues. V was clipped by 4 bases and J by 8 bases, with 14 bases between them. Per the germline V gene, CDR1 is SEHNR and CDR2 is FQNEAQ (reference sequence). The CDR3 loop is CASSSGTTSEAFF. For the CDR3, the DNA is TGTGCCAGCAGCTCGGGGACAACCTCGGAAGCTTTCTTT.